Below, one T cell receptor (beta chain) is given with its context. This receptor's antigen is unknown. The record has no base qualities; no much larger clone is one base away. This record belongs to a study of blood T cell repertoires in COVID-19 (dated by TCRdb to between 2020 and 2021). For the study in its entirety: The collaborator samples originated in the United States, Italy and Spain and spanned the acute and convalescent phases of COVID-19. The material from the prospective study consisted of cDNA or gDNA derived from T cells, B-cell-depleted T cells, or PBMCs. Deeply sampled blood TCRbeta repertoires from subjects exposed to, actively infected with, or recovered from COVID-19 were included in the dataset. The repertoires were released in a freely available public database meant as a resource for research on the immune response to SARS-CoV-2. Samples were obtained from the ongoing ImmuneRACE study (first 160 participants) and from 1,000 to 1,500 subjects provided by 6 global collaborators. Sample metadata almost always included a de-identified subject ID, COVID-19 status, age in years and sex. HLA class I and class II types, where available, came from metadata supplied by the sample provider rather than from assay-based typing. On the study overall, not on this receptor specifically: Clinical and demographic metadata were provided uncurated, with the amount varying by source and participant.

The CDR3 has 15 amino acids, counting the end cysteine and phenylalanine. Of the read, only the CDR3 DNA is kept; its 45 bases are in frame from base 1. The germline V and J ends show losses of 7 bases and 2 bases respectively, and no gene match explains 7 bases of the junction. The germline V gene (reference sequence) supplies CDR1 MNHEY and CDR2 SMNVEV. TCRbeta CDR3 regions were amplified from genomic DNA using the immunoSEQ Assay, a bias-controlled multiplex PCR. In the paper's pipeline: Within the assay, amplification of reference gene primers was used to estimate how many nucleated cells each sample contained. Sequence reads were collapsed and filtered to measure the absolute abundance of every unique TCRbeta CDR3 rearrangement. Productive Simpson clonality was computed per sample as the square root of Simpson's diversity index over productive rearrangements. The source is immuneACCESS, and TCRdb retained only in-frame sequences with V and J called. Part of the clones is not carried over; for the studies checked, unresolved V genes explain less than half of this, and the remainder is unexplained. The D gene and trimming were derived from the DNA, and the V and J assignments and clone size from that table. This sample has approximately 170,000 clones in its table, and approximately 83% of those were observed once. 10% to 15% of the sample lies in the top ten.

Samples from volunteer blood donors who had recovered from COVID-19 were contributed by a second Seattle source. The collaborating institutions used their own protocols to collect whole blood in K2EDTA tubes. For TCRbeta analysis, collaborators shipped samples in one of three forms: frozen whole blood, isolated PBMCs, or DNA extracted from either of those sample types. The sample was peripheral blood. The rearrangement combines TRBV27 with TRBJ2-3; TRBD1 agrees with 9 junctional bases. The origin of this receptor is a man between 65 and 85 years old who had recovered from COVID-19. The CDR3 amino acid sequence is: CASTKQGAYTDTQYF. The nucleotides read TGTGCCAGCACCAAACAGGGGGCCTACACAGATACGCAGTATTTT.